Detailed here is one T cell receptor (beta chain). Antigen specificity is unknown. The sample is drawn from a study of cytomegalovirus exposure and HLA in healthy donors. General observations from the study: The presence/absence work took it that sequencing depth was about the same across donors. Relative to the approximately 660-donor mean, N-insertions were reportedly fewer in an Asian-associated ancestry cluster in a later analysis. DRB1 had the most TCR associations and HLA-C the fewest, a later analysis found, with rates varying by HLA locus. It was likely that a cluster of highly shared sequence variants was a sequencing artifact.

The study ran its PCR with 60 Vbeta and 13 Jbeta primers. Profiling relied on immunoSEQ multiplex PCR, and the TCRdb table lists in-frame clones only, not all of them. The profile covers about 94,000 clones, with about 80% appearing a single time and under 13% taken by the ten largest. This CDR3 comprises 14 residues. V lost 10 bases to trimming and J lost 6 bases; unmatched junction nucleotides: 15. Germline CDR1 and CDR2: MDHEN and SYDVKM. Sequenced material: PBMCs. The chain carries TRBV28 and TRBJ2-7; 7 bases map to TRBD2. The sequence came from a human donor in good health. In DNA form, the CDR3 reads TGTGCCACCCGAGGGGCGGGAGTAGTTTTCGAGCAGTACTTC. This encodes CATRGAGVVFEQYF.